Sequencing of this T cell receptor beta chain was carried out in a study of patients and donors after allogeneic stem cell transplantation. TCRdb analysed the RT-PCR reads with MiXCR anew, one entry per CDR3 protein. The sample has roughly 960,000 distinct CDR3 sequences; under 20% are singletons. The clonotype was recovered from a human donor who was either an allogeneic HSCT recipient or a stem cell or donor lymphocyte infusion donor (not recorded which). It is not recorded whose cells these are; they may come from a transplant donor. Sequencing used blood, either unsorted or a sorted T cell fraction (not recorded which).

CDR3 nucleotide sequence: TGTGCCAGTAGTATGGCGGGAGCGTCACCCCTCCACTTT. Its protein is CASSMAGASPLHF. J is TRBJ1-6 and V is TRBV19; D not resolved. The germline V gene has CDR1 LNHDA and CDR2 SQIVND (reference sequence). The CDR3 consists of 13 residues. V lost 3 bases to trimming and J lost 10 bases, with 10 bases between them.